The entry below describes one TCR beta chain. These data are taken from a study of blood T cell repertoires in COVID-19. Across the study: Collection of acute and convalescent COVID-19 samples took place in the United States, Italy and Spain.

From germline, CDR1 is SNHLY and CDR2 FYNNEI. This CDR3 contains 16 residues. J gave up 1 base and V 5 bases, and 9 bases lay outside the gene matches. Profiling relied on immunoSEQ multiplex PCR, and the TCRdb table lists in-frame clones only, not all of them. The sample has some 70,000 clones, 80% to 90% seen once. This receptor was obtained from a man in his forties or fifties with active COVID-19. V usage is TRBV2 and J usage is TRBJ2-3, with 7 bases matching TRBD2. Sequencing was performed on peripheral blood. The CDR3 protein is CASSPLSGARTDTQYF. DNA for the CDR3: TGTGCCAGCAGTCCCCTCAGCGGGGCACGCACAGATACGCAGTATTTT.